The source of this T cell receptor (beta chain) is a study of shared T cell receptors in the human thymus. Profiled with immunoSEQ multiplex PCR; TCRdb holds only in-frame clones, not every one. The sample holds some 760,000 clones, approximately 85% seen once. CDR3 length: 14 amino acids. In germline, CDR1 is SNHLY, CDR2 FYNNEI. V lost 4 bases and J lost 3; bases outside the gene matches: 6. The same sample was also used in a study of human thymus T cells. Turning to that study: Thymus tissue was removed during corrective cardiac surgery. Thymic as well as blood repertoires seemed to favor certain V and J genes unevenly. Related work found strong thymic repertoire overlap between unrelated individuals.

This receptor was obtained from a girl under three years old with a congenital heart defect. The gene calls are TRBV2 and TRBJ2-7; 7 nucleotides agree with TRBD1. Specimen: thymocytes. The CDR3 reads CASSVGRQGYEQYF. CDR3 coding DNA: TGTGCCAGCAGTGTGGGCCGACAGGGCTACGAGCAGTACTTC.